This is a list of T cell receptor beta chains from one sample in a study of T cells after yellow fever vaccination. Each CDR3 protein is one row after TCRdb ran MiXCR on the 5' RACE reads. The sample lists under 150,000 distinct CDR3 sequences; roughly 8.2% were seen once. Here the sequenced sample was CD4+ T cells sorted from PBMCs, taken 5 days after the yellow fever booster vaccination. The receptors shown here come from a man aged 25 to 40 who received the YFV17D yellow fever vaccine. Each CDR3 is given with its conserved first and last residue. The D gene is left open where the match is weak. Size values are once, few and many counts, or a class for expanded clones, and some rows have none.

J	V	size	D	DNA	CDR3
TRBJ2-1	TRBV20-1	many	-	TGCAGTGCTAGAGCCAATGAGCAGTTCTTC	CSARANEQFF
TRBJ2-6	TRBV11-2	few	-	TGTGCCAGTAGTTCTAGAGGCACTGGGGCCAACGTCCTGACTTTC	CASSSRGTGANVLTF
TRBJ1-1	TRBV5-1	many	-	TGCGCCAGCAGCCTAGGACGGGCGGACACTGAAGCTTTCTTT	CASSLGRADTEAFF
TRBJ2-1	TRBV20-1	many	TRBD2	TGCAGTGCTGCTAGCGGGAGTCGATATGAGCAGTTCTTC	CSAASGSRYEQFF
TRBJ2-1	TRBV28	many	-	TGTGCCAGCTCTCTTAGTAGTGGGTCGCAGTTCTTC	CASSLSSGSQFF
TRBJ1-2	TRBV5-5	-	-	TGTGCCAGGAGCTTCAACCGCCGGGATGGCTACACCTTC	CARSFNRRDGYTF
TRBJ2-5	TRBV7-8	-	-	TGTGCCAGCAGCGAAAAACACGGGAGCCCCACTCAAGAGACCCAGTACTTC	CASSEKHGSPTQETQYF
TRBJ1-5	TRBV7-2	few	-	TGTGCCAGCAGCTTAGGGGGGGGGGCAGGTGGAGCCCAGCATTTT	CASSLGGGAGGAQHF
TRBJ2-4	TRBV7-9	many	-	TGTGCCAGCAGCTTAGTGGGGGCTGCCAAAAACATTCAGTACTTC	CASSLVGAAKNIQYF
TRBJ2-2	TRBV7-2	many	-	TGTGCCAGCAGCTTAGCCCCGGGGGCAACGAACACCGGGGAGCTGTTTTTT	CASSLAPGATNTGELFF
TRBJ2-1	TRBV6-2/TRBV6-3	many	-	TGTGCCAGCAGTCCCTTGAGGCGACCCAACGGGTTCTTC	CASSPLRRPNGFF
TRBJ1-2	TRBV2	many	TRBD1	TGTGCCAGCATGCGGACAGGTTCCTATGGCTACACCTTC	CASMRTGSYGYTF
TRBJ2-7	TRBV30	-	-	TGTGCCTGGACCCCACCGAACGCCTACGAGCAGTACTTC	CAWTPPNAYEQYF
TRBJ2-2	TRBV7-7	many	-	TGTGCTAGCAGCCCTGTTCCTCTCTGGCAGAACACCGGGGAGCTGTTTTTT	CASSPVPLWQNTGELFF
TRBJ2-5	TRBV5-1	many	TRBD2	TGCGCCAGCAGCTTACTAGCGGGTGAACCTCGACGGGAGACCCAGTACTTC	CASSLLAGEPRRETQYF
TRBJ2-3	TRBV15	many	TRBD2	TGTGCCACCAGCAGAGTACCAATACTAGCGGGCACAGATACGCAGTATTTT	CATSRVPILAGTDTQYF
TRBJ1-3	TRBV18	few	TRBD1	TGTGCCAGCTCACTGGGACAGGCGAACACTGGAAACACCATATATTTT	CASSLGQANTGNTIYF
TRBJ2-5	TRBV7-2	many	TRBD1	TGTGCCAGCAGCCTCCAGGGCGGACAGGGTTTCGAGACCCAGTACTTC	CASSLQGGQGFETQYF
TRBJ2-7	TRBV29-1	many	-	TGCAGCGTTGAAGATCAGGTCGGTTCCTACGAGCAGTACTTC	CSVEDQVGSYEQYF
TRBJ2-1	TRBV5-1	many	-	TGCGCCAGCATTGGGAGTACGCGAAATGAGCAGTTCTTC	CASIGSTRNEQFF
TRBJ2-5	TRBV20-1	many	-	TGCAGTGCTAGAGATGGGAAGGGTGGGCAAGAGACCCAGTACTTC	CSARDGKGGQETQYF
TRBJ2-7	TRBV7-8	-	-	TGTGCCAGCAGCTTAGACTCAGGGAGGTACGAGCAGTACTTC	CASSLDSGRYEQYF
TRBJ2-7	TRBV7-2	many	TRBD2	TGTGCCAGCAGCTTGTTAGCGGGAGAACTTTACGAGCAGTACTTC	CASSLLAGELYEQYF
TRBJ2-1	TRBV27	many	TRBD1	TGTGCCAGCAGCGGGACAGGGGGTATGTACAATGAGCAGTTCTTC	CASSGTGGMYNEQFF
TRBJ1-1	TRBV7-6	many	-	TGTGCCAGCAGCTTAGAAATTGGGGGTTTGAACACTGAAGCTTTCTTT	CASSLEIGGLNTEAFF
TRBJ2-5	TRBV14	many	-	TGTGCCAGCAGCTCAATGCCGGGGGAAGAAGAGACCCAGTACTTC	CASSSMPGEEETQYF